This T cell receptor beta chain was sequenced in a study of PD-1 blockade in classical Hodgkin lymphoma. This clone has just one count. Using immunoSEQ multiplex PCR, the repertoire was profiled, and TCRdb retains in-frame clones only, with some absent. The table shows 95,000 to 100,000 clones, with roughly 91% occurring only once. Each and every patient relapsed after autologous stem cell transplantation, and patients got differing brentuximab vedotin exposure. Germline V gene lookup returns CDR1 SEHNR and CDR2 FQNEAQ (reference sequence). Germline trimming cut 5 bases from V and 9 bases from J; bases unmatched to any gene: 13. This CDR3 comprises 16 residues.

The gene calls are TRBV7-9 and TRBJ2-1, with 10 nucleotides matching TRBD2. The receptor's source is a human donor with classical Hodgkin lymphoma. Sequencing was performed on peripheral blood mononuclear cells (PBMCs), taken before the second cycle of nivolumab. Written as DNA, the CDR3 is TGTGCCAGCAGCCCTATAGCGGGGGGCCGAATAACTGAGCAGTTCTTC. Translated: CASSPIAGGRITEQFF. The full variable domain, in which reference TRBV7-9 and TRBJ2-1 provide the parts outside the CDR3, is DTGVSQNPRHKITKRGQNVTFRCDPISEHNRLYWYRQTLGQGPEFLTYFQNEAQLEKSRLLSDRFSAERPKGSFSTLEIQRTEQGDSAMYLCASSPIAGGRITEQFFGPGTRLTVL.